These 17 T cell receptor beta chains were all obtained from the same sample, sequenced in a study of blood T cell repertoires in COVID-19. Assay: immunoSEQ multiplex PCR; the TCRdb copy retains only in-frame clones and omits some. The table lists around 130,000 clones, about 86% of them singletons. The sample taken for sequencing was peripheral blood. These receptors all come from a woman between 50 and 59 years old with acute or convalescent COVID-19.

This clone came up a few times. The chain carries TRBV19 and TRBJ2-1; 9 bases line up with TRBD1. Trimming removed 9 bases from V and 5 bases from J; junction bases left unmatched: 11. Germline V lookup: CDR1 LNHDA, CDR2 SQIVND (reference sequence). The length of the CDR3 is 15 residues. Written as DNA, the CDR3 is TGTGCCAGCCATCCCGGGACAGGGACACACAATGAGCAGTTCTTC. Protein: CASHPGTGTHNEQFF.

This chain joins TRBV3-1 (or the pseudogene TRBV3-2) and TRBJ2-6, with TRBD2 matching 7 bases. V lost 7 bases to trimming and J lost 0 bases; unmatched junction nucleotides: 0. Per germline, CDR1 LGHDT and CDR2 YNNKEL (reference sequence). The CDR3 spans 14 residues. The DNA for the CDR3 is TGTGCCAGCACGGGAGGCTCTGGGGCCAACGTCCTGACTTTC. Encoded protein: CASTGGSGANVLTF.

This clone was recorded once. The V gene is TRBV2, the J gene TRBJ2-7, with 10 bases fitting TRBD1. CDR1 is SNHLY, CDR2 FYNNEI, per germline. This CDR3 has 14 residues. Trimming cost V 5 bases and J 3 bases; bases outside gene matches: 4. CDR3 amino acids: CASSPGQGLYEQYF. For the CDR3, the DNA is TGTGCCAGCAGTCCGGGACAGGGGCTCTACGAGCAGTACTTC.

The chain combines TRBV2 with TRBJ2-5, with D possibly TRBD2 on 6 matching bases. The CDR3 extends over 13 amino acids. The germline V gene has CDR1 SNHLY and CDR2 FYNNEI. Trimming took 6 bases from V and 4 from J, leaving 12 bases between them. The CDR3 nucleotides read TGTGCCAGCAGGGCAGGGACTTCAGAGACCCAGTACTTC. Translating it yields CASRAGTSETQYF. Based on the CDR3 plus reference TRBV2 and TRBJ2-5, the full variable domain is EPEVTQTPSHQVTQMGQEVILRCVPISNHLYFYWYRQILGQKVEFLVSFYNNEISEKSEIFDDQFSVERPDGSNFTLKIRSTKLEDSAMYFCASRAGTSETQYFGPGTRLLVL.

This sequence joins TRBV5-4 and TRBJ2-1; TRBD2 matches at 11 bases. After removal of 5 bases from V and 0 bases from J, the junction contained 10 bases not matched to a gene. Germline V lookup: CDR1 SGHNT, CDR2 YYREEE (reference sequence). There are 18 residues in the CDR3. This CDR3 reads CASRPGTSGAFSYNEQFF. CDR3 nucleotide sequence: TGTGCCAGCAGACCCGGGACTAGCGGAGCCTTCTCCTACAATGAGCAGTTCTTC. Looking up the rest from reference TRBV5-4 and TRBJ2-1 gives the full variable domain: ETGVTQSPTHLIKTRGQQVTLRCSSQSGHNTVSWYQQALGQGPQFIFQYYREEENGRGNFPPRFSGLQFPNYSSELNVNALELDDSALYLCASRPGTSGAFSYNEQFFGPGTRLTVL.

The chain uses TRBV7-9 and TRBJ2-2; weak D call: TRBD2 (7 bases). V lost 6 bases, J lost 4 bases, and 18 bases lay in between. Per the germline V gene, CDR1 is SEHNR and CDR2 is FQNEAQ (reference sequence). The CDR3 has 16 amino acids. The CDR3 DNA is TGTGCCAGCAGACCAGGGGCTAGCGGATTCACCGGGGAGCTGTTTTTT. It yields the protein CASRPGASGFTGELFF.

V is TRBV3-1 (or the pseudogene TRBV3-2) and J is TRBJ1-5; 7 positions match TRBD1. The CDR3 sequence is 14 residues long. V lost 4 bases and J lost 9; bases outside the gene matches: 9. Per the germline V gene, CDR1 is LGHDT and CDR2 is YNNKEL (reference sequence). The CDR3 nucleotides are TGTGCCAGCAGCCTTGGACAGGCTTTAGGGCCCCAGCATTTT. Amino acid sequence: CASSLGQALGPQHF.

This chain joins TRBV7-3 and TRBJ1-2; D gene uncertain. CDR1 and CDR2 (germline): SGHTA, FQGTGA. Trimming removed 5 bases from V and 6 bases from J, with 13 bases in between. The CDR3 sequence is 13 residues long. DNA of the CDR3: TGTGCCAGCAGCAGATCCCCAGCGAATGGCTACACCTTC. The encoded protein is CASSRSPANGYTF.

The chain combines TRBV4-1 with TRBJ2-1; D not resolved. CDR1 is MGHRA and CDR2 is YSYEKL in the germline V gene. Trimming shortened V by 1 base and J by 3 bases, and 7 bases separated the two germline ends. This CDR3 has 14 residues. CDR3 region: CASSQVHYYNEQFF. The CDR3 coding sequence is TGCGCCAGCAGCCAAGTTCACTACTACAATGAGCAGTTCTTC.

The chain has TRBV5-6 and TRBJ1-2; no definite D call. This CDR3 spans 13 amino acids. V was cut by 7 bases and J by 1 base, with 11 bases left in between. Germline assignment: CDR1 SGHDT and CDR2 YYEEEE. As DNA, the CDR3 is TGTGCCAGCGGGCGGGTGATTAACTATGGCTACACCTTC. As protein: CASGRVINYGYTF. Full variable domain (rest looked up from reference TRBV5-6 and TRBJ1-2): DAGVTQSPTHLIKTRGQQVTLRCSPKSGHDTVSWYQQALGQGPQFIFQYYEEEERQRGNFPDRFSGHQFPNYSSELNVNALLLGDSALYLCASGRVINYGYTFGSGTRLTVV.

The CDR3 here is CASSWAGVSTEAFF. The DNA for the CDR3 is TGTGCCAGCAGTTGGGCAGGGGTTAGCACTGAAGCTTTCTTT. This rearrangement joins TRBV6-2 or TRBV6-3 to TRBJ1-1; D possibly corresponds to TRBD1 (6 bases). Trimming removed 4 bases from V and 4 bases from J, with 13 bases in between. The CDR3 covers 14 residues. The germline V gene has CDR1 MNHEY and CDR2 SVGEGT.

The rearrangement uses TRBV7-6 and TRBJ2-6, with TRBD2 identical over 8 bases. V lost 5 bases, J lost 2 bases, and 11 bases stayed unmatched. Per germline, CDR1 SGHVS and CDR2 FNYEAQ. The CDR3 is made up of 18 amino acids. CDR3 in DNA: TGTGCCAGCAGCCGGGGGCGGGAGGCGCCACCTGGGGCCAACGTCCTGACTTTC. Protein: CASSRGREAPPGANVLTF.

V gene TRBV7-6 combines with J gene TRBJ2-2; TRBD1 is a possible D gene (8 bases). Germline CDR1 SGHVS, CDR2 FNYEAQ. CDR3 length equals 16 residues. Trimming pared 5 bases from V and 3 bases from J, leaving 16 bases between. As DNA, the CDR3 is TGTGCCAGCAGCCCCGGACAGGGAGGGTACACCGGGGAGCTGTTTTTT. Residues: CASSPGQGGYTGELFF.

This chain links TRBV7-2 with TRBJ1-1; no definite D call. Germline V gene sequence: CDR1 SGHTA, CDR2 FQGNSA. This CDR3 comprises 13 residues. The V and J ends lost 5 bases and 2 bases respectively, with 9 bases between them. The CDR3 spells CASSTQLNTEAFF. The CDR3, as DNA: TGTGCCAGCAGCACCCAGTTAAACACTGAAGCTTTCTTT.

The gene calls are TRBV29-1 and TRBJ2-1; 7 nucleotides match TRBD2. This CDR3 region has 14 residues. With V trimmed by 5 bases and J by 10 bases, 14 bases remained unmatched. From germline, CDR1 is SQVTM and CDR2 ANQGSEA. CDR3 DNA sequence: TGCAGCGTTCTCGGCGGACTAGACGGATGGGAGCAGTTCTTC. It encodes CSVLGGLDGWEQFF.

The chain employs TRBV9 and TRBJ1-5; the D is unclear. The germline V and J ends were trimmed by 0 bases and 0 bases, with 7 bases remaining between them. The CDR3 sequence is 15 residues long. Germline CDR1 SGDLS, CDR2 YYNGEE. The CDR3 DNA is TGTGCCAGCAGCGTAGACAGCTATAGCAATCAGCCCCAGCATTTT. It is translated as CASSVDSYSNQPQHF.

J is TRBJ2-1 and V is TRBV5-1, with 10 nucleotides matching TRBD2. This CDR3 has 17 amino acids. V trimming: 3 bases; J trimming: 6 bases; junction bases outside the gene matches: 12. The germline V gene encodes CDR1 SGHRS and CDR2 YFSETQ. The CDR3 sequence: CASSSSLLAGLFNEQFF. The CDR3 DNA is TGCGCCAGCAGCTCTAGCCTACTAGCGGGGCTTTTCAATGAGCAGTTCTTC.